What follows is one T cell receptor (beta chain) and its context. No antigen is known for it. Per-base qualities were not stored, and no clone one base away is much larger. The High Capacity cDNA Reverse Transcription Kit was used to reverse transcribe all of the isolated RNA, meaning that expressed TCRB transcripts were what got sequenced. Deep immunoSEQ sequencing was applied to naive, central memory and regulatory T cell samples, giving an average of roughly 3.5 million total reads per sample. Sorted cells were lysed in RLT buffer, and RNA was extracted using DNase-treated RNeasy Micro or Mini kits according to cell number. Each cell subset was processed on its own to prevent cross-contamination, while patient and healthy donor samples were processed together. TCRB sequences were amplified from cDNA with the immunoSEQ multiplex PCR, producing 87-bp fragments spanning the CDR3 region. The amplicons were sequenced using the Illumina HiSeq platform. Concerning the study's data processing: PCR bias was corrected computationally using synthetic template baselines, and reads within Hamming distance 2 were collapsed, with unmergeable singletons discarded. Reads were aligned against IMGT to assign V, D and J genes, CDR3 length and insertions or deletions at six rearrangement sites. Within each subset, clonotype counts were normalized to the number of sorted cells before true diversity and Gini coefficients were calculated with the tcR R package. The overlap coefficient, calculated on TCRB nucleotide sequences, was used to quantify repertoire sharing. Imported from immuneACCESS, the table was reduced by TCRdb to in-frame sequences with V and J called. These copies leave out some clones; in studies compared against another copy, an unresolved V gene accounts for under half, and the cause of the remainder is not known. That table is the source of V, J and clone size, and D and trimming were worked out from the DNA. For this sample the table gives 400,000 or so clones, of which 8.5% to 10% were detected only once. The top ten clonotypes cover 0.55% to 0.75% of the sample.

The data belong to a study of beta chain features in type 1 diabetes (dated by TCRdb to the late 2010s). The study in broad terms: Mean age, gender distribution, total cell number and subset yield were not different between patients and healthy donors. Whereas all 30 or so donors provided naive and central memory subsets, regulatory and stem cell-like memory subsets were isolated from just 8 patients and about 8 healthy donors. The study compared the TCRB repertoires of sorted circulating CD4+ T cell subsets in recently diagnosed type 1 diabetes patients with those in matched healthy donors. A total of 90 million to 140 million sorted cells were examined across all samples, and RNA yield correlated strongly with the number of cells per subset.

Each donor gave one peripheral blood draw, averaging roughly 120 mL, which was collected into heparinised tubes. A BD FACSAria II was used to sort naive, central memory, regulatory and stem cell-like memory CD4+ T cells with a panel that included CD45RO, CCR7, CD25, CD127, CD95 and CD27. Every sorted population had a purity above 95%. PBMCs were isolated immediately by Lymphoprep density gradient centrifugation and stained directly without culture. So that batch effects would be minimized, each experiment stained and sorted samples in pairs, pairing one healthy donor with one patient. V is clipped by 4 bases and J by 1 base, and the sequence between their germline boundaries is 17 bases long. Reading the germline V gene gives CDR1 SGHTA and CDR2 FQGNSA. The CDR3 starts with the cysteine, ends with the phenylalanine, and has 18 residues. Kept here is only the CDR3 DNA, which spans 54 bases and is read in frame from base 1.

Study-wide conclusions, independent of this receptor: Because small numbers of individuals were included in the HLA sub-analyses, any influence of HLA type on TCRB rearrangement was left unresolved. Sequencing cDNA rather than genomic DNA could over-represent highly expressing activated cells, although activation and CD3 levels did not differ between groups. PCR may preferentially amplify shorter templates, but because patient and control samples were amplified and corrected together, any resulting skew would affect both groups equally. Type 1 diabetes patients showed a moderate but significant shortening of TCRB CDR3 length in all four CD4+ subsets. Naive, central memory and regulatory TCRB repertoires appeared to be more similar among patients than among healthy donors. Fewer insertions and more nucleotide deletions at VDJ recombination sites were observed in patients with type 1 diabetes, implying thymic rearrangement abnormalities.

The chain employs TRBV7-2 and TRBJ2-6; possibly the D gene is TRBD2, per 7 matching bases. The sequenced sample consisted of central memory CD4+ T cells from blood. This clonotype originated in a young man with type 1 diabetes. The sequence in DNA is TGTGCCAGCAGCTCAGGGAGGGGGAGTGTTTCTGGGGCCAACGTCCTGACTTTC. The encoded protein is CASSSGRGSVSGANVLTF. The full variable domain, with segments outside the CDR3 supplied by the reference TRBV7-2 and TRBJ2-6 proteins, appears as GAGVSQSPSNKVTEKGKDVELRCDPISGHTALYWYRQSLGQGLEFLIYFQGNSAPDKSGLPSDRFSAERTGGSVSTLTIQRTQQEDSAVYLCASSSGRGSVSGANVLTFGAGSRLTVL.